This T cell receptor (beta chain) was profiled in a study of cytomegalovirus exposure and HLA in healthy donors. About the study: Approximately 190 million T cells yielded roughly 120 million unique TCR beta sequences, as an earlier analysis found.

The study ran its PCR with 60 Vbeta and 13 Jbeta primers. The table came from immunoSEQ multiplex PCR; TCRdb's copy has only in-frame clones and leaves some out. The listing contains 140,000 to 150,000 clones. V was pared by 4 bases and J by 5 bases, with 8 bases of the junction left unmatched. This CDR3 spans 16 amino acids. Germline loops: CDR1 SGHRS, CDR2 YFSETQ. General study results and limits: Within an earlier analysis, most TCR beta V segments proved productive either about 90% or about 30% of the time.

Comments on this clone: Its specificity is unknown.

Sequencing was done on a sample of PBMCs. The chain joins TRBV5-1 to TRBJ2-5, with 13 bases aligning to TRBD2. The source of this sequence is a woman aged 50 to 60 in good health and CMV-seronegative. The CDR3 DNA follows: TGCGCCAGCAGCGTCCTACTAGCGGGGGGGGAGGAGACCCAGTACTTC. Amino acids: CASSVLLAGGEETQYF.